This record concerns one T cell receptor beta chain sequence. The antigen is unknown. The source of the sample is a study of cytomegalovirus exposure and HLA in healthy donors. A multiplex PCR was run with 60 Vbeta primers and 13 Jbeta primers. Clones were read by immunoSEQ multiplex PCR, and TCRdb kept only the in-frame ones, dropping some. The repertoire includes some 44,000 clones, 87% of them detected once, and 8% sits in the top ten. General study results and limits: The investigators catalogued 150 to 200 TCR beta chains as cytomegalovirus-associated. V- and J-gene trimming of TCR beta was linked (in a later analysis) to a missense DCLRE1C variant.

Trimming left V 6 bases short and J 5 bases short, with 10 bases between. Germline values: CDR1 DFQATT, CDR2 SNEGSKA (reference sequence). CDR3 length: 11 residues. The chain links TRBV20-1 to TRBJ2-5; the D gene is possibly TRBD2 (5 bases). The clonotype comes from a woman aged 40 to 49 in good health and CMV-seropositive. Specimen: PBMCs. The CDR3 spells CSATRGETQYF. The CDR3 coding sequence is TGCAGTGCCACTAGAGGGGAGACCCAGTACTTC.